The present entry profiles one T cell receptor (beta chain) with its context. This specimen belongs to a study of blood T cell repertoires in COVID-19. Study details: COVID-19 samples, acute and convalescent, were from the United States, Italy and Spain.

From germline, CDR1 is ENHRY and CDR2 SYGVKD. The CDR3 consists of 14 residues. V was pared by 6 bases and J by 3 bases, with 14 bases between. The data were produced by immunoSEQ multiplex PCR, yet TCRdb's version contains in-frame clones alone and is incomplete. Among more than 200,000 clones listed, around nine tenths were seen once. While infection was still active, Seattle patients were enrolled and then followed longitudinally. The V gene is TRBV10-3, the J gene TRBJ1-1; TRBD1 might be the D (6 bases). Input material: peripheral blood. The sequence derives from a woman in her sixties or seventies with COVID-19, enrolled during active disease. CDR3 in DNA: TGTGCCATCAGCCTACAGGGAGAGGACACTGAAGCTTTCTTT. Its translation is CAISLQGEDTEAFF.